The 10 T cell receptor beta chains below come from one sample, sequenced in a study of blood T cells in healthy people across ages. Then a second PCR, running about 6 to 12 cycles, was carried out with a sample-barcoded 5' primer and a J-beta primer mix. TCRdb processed the 5' RACE reads anew with MiXCR; each CDR3 protein has one entry. This sample has roughly 570,000 distinct CDR3 sequences, with approximately 25% found just once. Sample: blood. The receptors shown here come from a woman aged 65 to 85 in good health.

The genes are TRBV28 and TRBJ2-7; 11 nucleotides match TRBD2. CDR3 length equals 16 residues. Germline CDR1 and CDR2: MDHEN and SYDVKM. Trimming cost V 6 bases and J 7 bases; bases outside gene matches: 14. The CDR3 here is CASSSLAASGRREQYF. CDR3 coding DNA: TGTGCCAGCAGCTCTTTGGCGGCTAGCGGGAGGAGGGAGCAGTACTTC.

This clonotype has at least ten counts. The chain uses TRBV5-1 and TRBJ2-7; 10 nucleotides align to TRBD1. Germline assignment: CDR1 SGHRS and CDR2 YFSETQ. Germline trimming cut 5 bases from V and 0 bases from J; bases unmatched to any gene: 2. This CDR3 has 14 residues. The DNA of the CDR3 is TGCGCCAGCAGGGGACAGGGGAACTCCTACGAGCAGTACTTC. Protein product: CASRGQGNSYEQYF.

V and J are TRBV12-3 or TRBV12-4 and TRBJ2-1; 7 bases fit TRBD2. The CDR3 has 15 amino acids. V lost 2 bases to trimming and J lost 13 bases; unmatched junction nucleotides: 14. The CDR3 DNA reads as TGTGCCAGCAGTTTAAGTTCCGGGGGGAGGGGATTCCAGTTCTTC. This sequence encodes CASSLSSGGRGFQFF.

The chain couples TRBV20-1 to TRBJ2-1; D is possibly TRBD2 (5 bases). Trimming stripped 3 bases from V and 8 bases from J, with 11 bases between. Germline V gene sequence: CDR1 DFQATT, CDR2 SNEGSKA (reference sequence). CDR3 length: 12 residues. The DNA for the CDR3 is TGCAGTGCTAGCGGAGGAGGCGATGAGCAGTTCTTC. Protein product: CSASGGGDEQFF.

V gene TRBV4-3 combines with J gene TRBJ2-3; D is uncertain. The V gene lost 0 bases and the J gene lost 13 bases, with 23 bases spanning the gap. Germline V gene data show CDR1 as LGHNA and CDR2 as YSLEER. The CDR3 runs to 16 residues. The CDR3 loop reads CASSQDSLTLSDTKYF. DNA for the CDR3: TGCGCCAGCAGCCAAGATTCTTTGACTTTATCAGATACCAAGTATTTT.

This clonotype was seen only a few times. The chain carries TRBV27 and TRBJ2-6, with a possible D match to TRBD1 (5 bases). The V and J ends lost 0 bases and 0 bases respectively, with 15 bases between them. The CDR3 is 19 residues long. Germline-derived CDR1 and CDR2 are MNHEY and SMNVEV (reference sequence). CDR3 bases: TGTGCCAGCAGTTTATCGAGACTCAGGGTGAGCTCTGGGGCCAACGTCCTGACTTTC. Encoded protein: CASSLSRLRVSSGANVLTF.

The chain combines TRBV5-1 with TRBJ2-5, with 9 bases matching TRBD1. The closer fit of TRBJ2-7 to the DNA end suggests the J call may be wrong. The germline gives CDR1 SGHRS, CDR2 YFSETQ. The CDR3 consists of 15 residues. CDR3 DNA: TGCGCCAGCAGCATAACAGGGGGCAGCTCCTACGAGCAGTACTTC. Translating it yields CASSITGGSSYEQYF.

CDR3 coding DNA: TGTGCCAGCAACCCCGGGACTAGTAGCGGGGCGAAGACCCAGTACTTC. Translated: CASNPGTSSGAKTQYF. The chain combines TRBV6-6 with TRBJ2-5, with 8 bases identical to TRBD2. Germline trimming cut 7 bases from V and 6 bases from J; bases unmatched to any gene: 16. There are 16 residues in the CDR3. The V gene's germline CDR1 is MNHNY and CDR2 SVGAGI (reference sequence).

This clonotype was counted between two and nine times. The V call is TRBV12-3 or TRBV12-4, the J call TRBJ1-2; TRBD1 matches 7 bases. Trimming cost V 1 base and J 8 bases; bases outside gene matches: 7. The CDR3 sequence is 14 residues long. CDR3 loop: CASSLVSQGVGYTF. CDR3 bases: TGTGCCAGCAGTTTAGTTTCCCAGGGGGTCGGCTACACCTTC.

The chain carries TRBV20-1 and TRBJ2-5, with D perhaps assigned TRBD1 or TRBD2 (7 bases each). CDR1 and CDR2 from the germline V gene are DFQATT and SNEGSKA (reference sequence). This CDR3 is built from 14 residues. V was shortened by 5 bases and J by 5 bases, with 18 bases between the two germline ends. The chain's CDR3 is CSAEDRTSKETQYF. CDR3 DNA: TGCAGTGCTGAGGACAGGACTAGTAAGGAGACCCAGTACTTC.